The next 11 T cell receptor beta chains were all read from a single sample in a study of spatial heterogeneity in lung cancer. Time point of the sample: sample taken at primary tumor resection. From tumor, nontumor lung or frozen PBMC, whole RNA was taken unsorted for sequencing. From the 5' RACE reads, TCRdb called clonotypes with MiXCR, one entry per CDR3 protein. The data show 860 or so distinct CDR3 sequences, roughly 19% seen once. This specimen consisted of PBMCs, obtained at surgery. Every receptor here comes from a female donor with early-stage non-small cell lung cancer.

Notes on this clonotype: Being off target in a library aimed at alpha chains, this beta chain has a size of little meaning. The V and J genes are TRBV20-1 and TRBJ2-4; D ambiguous. The CDR3 extends over 14 amino acids. Germline loops: CDR1 DFQATT, CDR2 SNEGSKA (reference sequence). Trimming shortened V by 5 bases and J by 0 bases, and 11 bases separated the two germline ends. As DNA, the CDR3 is TGCAGTGCTGACAAGCAGGTAGCCAAAAACATTCAGTACTTC. Protein sequence: CSADKQVAKNIQYF.

This clonotype is a singleton in its sample. This beta chain is an off-target read within a library intended for alpha chains, so its frequency means little. The gene calls are TRBV10-1 and TRBJ2-5; TRBD2 is a possible D gene (5 bases). The V end lost 0 bases, the J end lost 4 bases, and 6 bases lay between the germline ends. The CDR3 extends over 13 amino acids. The germline CDR1 and CDR2 sequences are WNHNN and SYGVQD (reference sequence). The DNA of the CDR3 is TGCGCCAGCAGTGAGTCCGGAGGAGAGACCCAGTACTTC. It yields the protein CASSESGGETQYF.

This clonotype is medium-sized within its sample. For a library built for alpha chains, this beta chain is a stray read; little rests on its size. This chain connects TRBV20-1 to TRBJ2-1; D gene unclear. Per the germline V gene, CDR1 is DFQATT and CDR2 is SNEGSKA (reference sequence). The CDR3 spans 13 residues. V dropped 0 bases and J dropped 2 bases, with 5 bases sitting between them. The DNA for the CDR3 is TGCAGTGCTAGAGATCTCCCCTACAATGAGCAGTTCTTC. Its protein product is CSARDLPYNEQFF.

About this clonotype itself: For a library built for alpha chains, this beta chain is a stray read; little rests on its size. The chain links TRBV28 to TRBJ2-7, with 7 nucleotides matching TRBD2. Germline V gene data show CDR1 as MDHEN and CDR2 as SYDVKM. V lost 6 bases and J lost 4; bases outside the gene matches: 12. The CDR3 consists of 15 residues. Here the CDR3 reads CASRTRRRENYEQYF. For the CDR3, the DNA is TGTGCCAGCAGGACCCGTCGGCGGGAGAATTACGAGCAGTACTTC.

This clonotype came up a few times. This beta chain was picked up by a library intended for alpha chains and is off target, so its count carries little meaning. This sequence joins TRBV20-1 and TRBJ1-1, with D tentatively TRBD1 (5 bases). V gave up 2 bases and J gave up 1 base, with 8 bases separating them. Per the germline V gene, CDR1 is DFQATT and CDR2 is SNEGSKA (reference sequence). This CDR3 spans 13 amino acids. The CDR3 protein is CSARPTGNTEAFF. For the CDR3, the DNA is TGCAGTGCTAGACCAACAGGGAACACTGAAGCTTTCTTT.

This clonotype is categorized as medium-sized. This beta chain represents an off-target read in a library built for alpha chains; its size is of limited meaning. The chain carries TRBV27 and TRBJ2-2; TRBD1 matches 9 bases. V lost 6 bases, J lost 6 bases, and 5 bases stayed unmatched. CDR1 and CDR2 (germline): MNHEY, SMNVEV (reference sequence). CDR3 length: 14 residues. CDR3 protein: CASRTDRGAGELFF. CDR3 bases: TGTGCCAGCAGAACGGACAGGGGCGCCGGGGAGCTGTTTTTT.

The table lists this clonotype with a few counts. This beta chain was picked up by a library intended for alpha chains and is off target, so its count carries little meaning. J is TRBJ2-1 and V is TRBV7-2, with D perhaps TRBD1 or TRBD2 (6 bases each). The CDR3 is 16 residues long. With 0 bases removed from V and 4 bases from J, the gap between germline ends came to 13 bases. Germline lookup yields CDR1 SGHTA and CDR2 FQGNSA. This CDR3 reads CASSLAVGGAYNEQFF. DNA for the CDR3: TGTGCCAGCAGCTTAGCAGTCGGGGGCGCTTACAATGAGCAGTTCTTC.

This clonotype has only a few counts. The junction does not match germline at one end; this may be a read error. This beta chain represents an off-target read in a library built for alpha chains; its size is of limited meaning. The V gene is TRBV29-1, the J gene TRBJ2-7, with D perhaps being TRBD1 or TRBD2 (6 bases each). The length of the CDR3 is 12 residues. CDR1 is SQVTM and CDR2 is ANQGSEA in the germline V gene. CDR3 in DNA: TGCAGCGGCCGAGGGGGGACTGACGAGCAGTATTTC. Protein: CSGRGGTDEQYF.

This clonotype is termed medium-sized. Within a library made for alpha chains, this beta chain is off target, and its count is uninformative. This chain joins TRBV27 and TRBJ1-1; D ambiguous. Germline CDR1 MNHEY, CDR2 SMNVEV (reference sequence). Trimming removed 2 bases at V and 4 bases at J, with 8 bases between. The CDR3 is made up of 13 amino acids. DNA for the CDR3: TGTGCCAGCAGTTTACAGTTGGGCACTGAAGCTTTCTTT. Protein sequence: CASSLQLGTEAFF.

With respect to this clonotype: Because this beta chain is a stray read in a library intended to capture alpha chains, its abundance should not be given much weight. The chain recombines TRBV5-5 with TRBJ2-2; either TRBD1 or TRBD2 may supply D (5 bases each). V was shortened by 5 bases and J by 0 bases, with 8 bases between the two germline ends. The CDR3 sequence is 14 residues long. CDR1 and CDR2 (germline): SGHKS, YYEKEE (reference sequence). CDR3 coding DNA: TGTGCCAGCAGACCGGGGCCGAACACCGGGGAGCTGTTTTTT. Protein: CASRPGPNTGELFF.

This clonotype has just a few counts. This beta chain lies outside the target of a library built for alpha chains; its clone size means little. The chain couples TRBV29-1 to TRBJ2-3; unclear D gene. With 5 bases removed from V and 0 bases from J, the gap between germline ends came to 12 bases. The CDR3 runs 14 residues. Looked up from germline, CDR1 is SQVTM and CDR2 is ANQGSEA. CDR3 in amino acids: CSVNPRTSTDTQYF. In DNA, the CDR3 is TGCAGCGTTAATCCGCGGACGAGCACAGATACGCAGTATTTT.